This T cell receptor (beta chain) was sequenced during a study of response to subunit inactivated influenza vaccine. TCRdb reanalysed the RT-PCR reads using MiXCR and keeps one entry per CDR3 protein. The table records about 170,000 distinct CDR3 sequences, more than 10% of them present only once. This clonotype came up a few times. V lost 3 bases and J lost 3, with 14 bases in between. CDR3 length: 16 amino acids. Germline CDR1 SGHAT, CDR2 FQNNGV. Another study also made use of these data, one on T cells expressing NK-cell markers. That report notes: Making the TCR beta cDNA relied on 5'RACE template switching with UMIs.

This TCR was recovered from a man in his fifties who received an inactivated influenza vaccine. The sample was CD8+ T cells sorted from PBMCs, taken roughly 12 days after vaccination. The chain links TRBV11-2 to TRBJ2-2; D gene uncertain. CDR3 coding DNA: TGTGCCAGCAGCTTTGGCTGGGGTAGGGACACCGGGGAGCTGTTTTTT. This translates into CASSFGWGRDTGELFF.